A selection of T cell receptor beta chains follows, all from one sample in a study of radiotherapy plus CTLA-4 blockade in lung cancer. The data were produced by immunoSEQ multiplex PCR, yet TCRdb's version contains in-frame clones alone and is incomplete. The sample records 2,000 to 3,000 clones, roughly four fifths being singletons. Here the sequenced sample was tumor tissue, taken from a patient treated with radiotherapy plus ipilimumab. These TCRs come from a human donor with non-small cell lung cancer that progressed on radiotherapy plus ipilimumab. CDR3s include the opening cysteine and the closing phenylalanine or tryptophan. The D gene is left open where the match is weak. Size is omitted from some rows. Given values are once, few, many or a class for expanded clones.

>few|TRBJ1-1|NA|TRBV7-2
TGTGCCAGCAGCACACGCCCGGACAGTAAAGCTTTCTTT
CASSTRPDSKAFF
>NA|TRBJ1-2|TRBD1|TRBV5-1
TGCGCCAGCAGCTTGTTAGGACAGGGAGACTATGGCTACACCTTC
CASSLLGQGDYGYTF
>NA|TRBJ2-3|TRBD1|TRBV19
TGTGCCAGTAGTCCCCGGGACAGGGGCCGTCTGTATACGCAGTATTTT
CASSPRDRGRLYTQYF
>NA|TRBJ1-1|NA|TRBV9
TGTGCCAGCAGCCCCAGACATGCGGAGGAAGCTTTCTTT
CASSPRHAEEAFF
>NA|TRBJ2-5|TRBD2|TRBV29-1
TGCAGCGTTGCAAGCGGGGGGACTCAAGAGACCCAGTACTTC
CSVASGGTQETQYF
>NA|TRBJ2-7|TRBD1|TRBV30
TGTGCCTGGAGTCTACAGGGGTCCTCCTACGAGCAGTACTTC
CAWSLQGSSYEQYF
>NA|TRBJ1-1|NA|TRBV19
TGTGCCAGTACCCTCGTGTGGGGCACTGAAGCTTTCTTT
CASTLVWGTEAFF
>NA|TRBJ1-5|TRBD1|TRBV28
TGTGCCAGCAGTTCCCCTTTGACATCGACAGGGTTGGATACCAATCAGCCCCAGCATTTT
CASSSPLTSTGLDTNQPQHF
>NA|TRBJ2-1|TRBD2|TRBV7-2
TGTGCCAGCAACCCCCTAGCGGGAGGAAATGAGCAGTTCTTC
CASNPLAGGNEQFF
>NA|TRBJ1-5|TRBD1|TRBV7-9
TGTGCCAGCAGCTTATCCCCGGGACAGGGGACCGATCAGCCCCAGCATTTT
CASSLSPGQGTDQPQHF
>NA|TRBJ2-2|TRBD2|TRBV5-8
TGTGCCAGCAGCCCAGGTCGGGGGGTGATTGTAAGCGGGGAGCTGTTTTTT
CASSPGRGVIVSGELFF
>NA|TRBJ1-1|TRBD1|TRBV20-1
TGCAGTGCACGACGGGACAGGGGTGCTTTCTTT
CSARRDRGAFF
>NA|TRBJ1-2|TRBD1|TRBV6-1
TGTGCCAGCAGGACCGGGACAGGGACCTATGGCTACACCTTC
CASRTGTGTYGYTF
>NA|TRBJ2-6|NA|TRBV4-1
TGCGCCAGCAGCCAAAATATGGCTGGGGCCAACGTCCTGACTTTC
CASSQNMAGANVLTF
>NA|TRBJ1-1|NA|TRBV7-8
TGTGCCAGCAGCCCCCAAACTCGGGGTACTGAAGCTTTCTTT
CASSPQTRGTEAFF
>NA|TRBJ2-5|NA|TRBV7-6
TGTGCCAGCAGCCTCCGCCTTCAAGAGACCCAGTACTTC
CASSLRLQETQYF
>NA|TRBJ1-1|NA|TRBV11-2
TGTGCCAGCAGCAACTACCCCCGCGATTGGGCTTTCTTT
CASSNYPRDWAFF
>few|TRBJ2-7|TRBD1|TRBV7-2
TGTGCCAGCAGTACTATGGACAGGTTTTTTTACGAGCAGTACTTC
CASSTMDRFFYEQYF
>NA|TRBJ1-2|NA|TRBV6-6
TGTGCCACTGGGGGCCCGTTCTATGGCTACACCTTC
CATGGPFYGYTF
>NA|TRBJ2-1|NA|TRBV7-9
TGTGCCAGCAGCCCACGAGACCCCGGGGGCAATGAGCAGTTCTTC
CASSPRDPGGNEQFF
>once|TRBJ2-7|TRBD1|TRBV27
TGTGCCAGCAGTTCCCGGACAGGGGAAACGGGCAAGTCCTACGAGCAGTACTTC
CASSSRTGETGKSYEQYF
>NA|TRBJ1-3|NA|TRBV4-3
TGCGCCAGCAGCCAAGATTCGGGGGGGGACTCTGGAAACACCATATATTTT
CASSQDSGGDSGNTIYF
>few|TRBJ2-1|TRBD1|TRBV28
TGTGCCAGCAGCGGACGACAGGGAAAGTCCTACAATGAGCAGTTCTTC
CASSGRQGKSYNEQFF
>NA|TRBJ1-1|NA|TRBV10-1
TGCGCCAGCAGTGAGTCTGGTAGCCCGGGGGCTTTCTTT
CASSESGSPGAFF
>NA|TRBJ2-7|NA|TRBV2
TGTGCCAGCAGGTCACAGGGCTACGAGCAGTACTTC
CASRSQGYEQYF
>NA|TRBJ2-7|TRBD2|TRBV18
TGTGCCAGCTCACCCCTGGGGCCGGGGGGGGAATACGAGCAGTACTTC
CASSPLGPGGEYEQYF
>NA|TRBJ1-1|NA|TRBV25-1
TGTGCCAGCAGTGAAGGGGATCACACTGAAACTTTCTTT
CASSEGDHTETFF
>NA|TRBJ1-5|NA|TRBV6-5
TGTGCCAGCAGTTACGCCGGGCGGCAGCCCCAGCATTTT
CASSYAGRQPQHF
>NA|TRBJ2-7|NA|TRBV4-2
TGTGCCAGCAGCGCCCCCAAAGGTCACGGTCCCTACGAGCAGTACTTC
CASSAPKGHGPYEQYF
>few|TRBJ1-5|TRBD1|TRBV6-5
TGTGCCAGCAGGGCAGGGGGACGTGGCAATCAGCCCCAGCATTTT
CASRAGGRGNQPQHF
>NA|TRBJ1-4|NA|TRBV5-1
TGCGCCAGCAGCTTATCGGGGATTTCTAATGAAAAACTGTTTTTT
CASSLSGISNEKLFF
>NA|TRBJ2-7|TRBD2|TRBV10-2
TGCGCCAGCAAACTTGGGCGGGACTATGCCTACGAGCAGTACTTC
CASKLGRDYAYEQYF
>once|TRBJ1-1|NA|TRBV11-2
TGTGCCACCGATGACAGGACCTACAACACTGAAGCTTTCTTT
CATDDRTYNTEAFF
>few|TRBJ2-7|NA|TRBV21-1
TGTGCCAGCGACCGGGACAGGGGGTACGAGCAGTACTTC
CASDRDRGYEQYF
>few|TRBJ1-1|NA|TRBV15
TGTGCCACCAGCAGGGGCAGTATGAACACTGAAGCTTTCTTT
CATSRGSMNTEAFF
>NA|TRBJ2-1|NA|TRBV7-9
TGTGCCAGCAGAACGGGACTCCCCAATGAGCAGTTCTTC
CASRTGLPNEQFF
>NA|TRBJ2-7|NA|TRBV4-3
TGCGCCAGCAGCCAAGATCTCCGGGGGGCGAGGTCCTACGAGCAGTACTTC
CASSQDLRGARSYEQYF
>NA|TRBJ1-1|NA|TRBV10-3
TGTGCCATCGGAAACGTAGGAGAGAACACTGAAGCTTTCTTT
CAIGNVGENTEAFF
>once|TRBJ1-2|TRBD1|TRBV4-1
TGCGCCAGCAGCCCATCAGGGGGTGAGGCCTATGGCTACACCTTC
CASSPSGGEAYGYTF
>NA|TRBJ1-5|TRBD1|TRBV6-1
TGTGCCAGCAGTGAAGGGGCAGGGGGCCAGCCCCAGCATTTT
CASSEGAGGQPQHF
>NA|TRBJ2-5|NA|TRBV5-1
TGCGCCAGCAGCTACCAGGGGTACCAAGAGACCCAGTACTTC
CASSYQGYQETQYF
>NA|TRBJ1-1|NA|TRBV2
TGTGCCACCAGGGCAGGGCGAATGAACACTGAAGCTTTTTTT
CATRAGRMNTEAFF
>NA|TRBJ2-7|NA|TRBV5-6
TGTGCCAGCAGCTTGAGTGGGAACGAGCAGTACTTC
CASSLSGNEQYF